One and the same sample provided the 21 T cell receptor beta chains below, sequenced in a study of shared clonotypes between healthy human individuals. Method: immunoSEQ multiplex PCR; TCRdb's copy keeps in-frame clones and lacks some. The sample includes about 2 million clones, less than 95% of them seen just once. Naive CD8 cells lacked CD45RO and underwent positive selection for CCR7, leaving out terminally differentiated effector memory CD45RA+ cells. What was sequenced was naive CD8+ T cells sorted from blood. The receptors derive from a man in his late teens or twenties in good health.

The CDR3 sequence is CASSSISGRNYGYTF. CDR3 nucleotides: TGCGCCAGCAGTTCGATATCGGGACGGAATTATGGCTACACCTTC. The rearrangement uses TRBV5-1 and TRBJ1-2; possibly TRBD1 for D (5 bases). The CDR3 covers 15 residues. V was trimmed by 5 bases and J by 5 bases, leaving 19 bases between them. Germline lookup yields CDR1 SGHRS and CDR2 YFSETQ.

The CDR3 protein is CASGLVLGDHSYEQYF. The CDR3 nucleotides read TGTGCTAGTGGTTTGGTACTCGGGGACCACTCCTACGAGCAGTACTTC. The chain has TRBV12-5 and TRBJ2-7, with D perhaps TRBD1 or TRBD2 (5 bases each). Germline V gives CDR1 LGHNT, CDR2 FRNRAP. Between the trimmed V and J ends, which lost 0 bases and 0 bases, there was a span of 12 bases. The CDR3 runs to 16 residues. Combining the CDR3 with reference TRBV12-5 and TRBJ2-7 gives the whole variable domain DARVTQTPRHKVTEMGQEVTMRCQPILGHNTVFWYRQTMMQGLELLAYFRNRAPLDDSGMPKDRFSAEMPDATLATLKIQPSEPRDSAVYFCASGLVLGDHSYEQYFGPGTRLTVT.

This rearrangement joins TRBV5-8 to TRBJ2-5, with D tentatively TRBD1 or TRBD2 (5 bases each). Trimming took off 2 bases at V and 5 bases at J, with 19 bases between the two ends. The CDR3 contains 16 residues. CDR1 is SGHTS, CDR2 YDEGEE, per germline. As DNA, the CDR3 is TGTGCCAGCAGCTTCGACCACGGGGCGGAGATGGAGACCCAGTACTTC. It yields the protein CASSFDHGAEMETQYF.

Here the CDR3 DNA reads TGTGCCAGCAGCCCCCTTGGTGCGGTTCCCCTTGAGCAGTTCTTC. Its translation is CASSPLGAVPLEQFF. This chain links TRBV27 with TRBJ2-1; no firm D call. The CDR3 has 15 residues. CDR1 is MNHEY and CDR2 is SMNVEV in the germline V gene (reference sequence). V lost 6 bases and J lost 9, with 21 bases in between.

The chain uses TRBV27 and TRBJ2-7; possibly TRBD1 for D (5 bases). Germline values: CDR1 MNHEY, CDR2 SMNVEV (reference sequence). The V end lost 3 bases, the J end lost 2 bases, and 11 bases lay between the germline ends. The CDR3 is 14 residues long. The CDR3 nucleotides are TGTGCCAGCAGTTTTTTTGCAGGGCCCTACGAGCAGTACTTC. Amino acids: CASSFFAGPYEQYF.

The J gene is TRBJ1-3, the V gene TRBV28, with D unclear. Trimming pared 2 bases from V and 0 bases from J, leaving 8 bases between. Germline assignment: CDR1 MDHEN and CDR2 SYDVKM. The CDR3 spans 15 residues. CDR3 protein: CASSLNGASGNTIYF. In nucleotides, the CDR3 is TGTGCCAGCAGTTTAAATGGTGCCTCTGGAAACACCATATATTTT.

V usage is TRBV28 and J usage is TRBJ2-1; D unresolved. The CDR3 is 14 residues long. Per the germline V gene, CDR1 is MDHEN and CDR2 is SYDVKM. V lost 6 bases to trimming and J lost 2 bases, with 11 bases between them. CDR3 bases: TGTGCCAGCAGCCCCCGGCGCACCTACAATGAGCAGTTCTTC. This gives the protein CASSPRRTYNEQFF.

The V and J genes are TRBV30 and TRBJ2-7, with 7 positions matching TRBD1. Germline CDR1 and CDR2: GTSNPN and SVGIG (reference sequence). The CDR3 has 13 amino acids. Trimming removed 5 bases from V and 7 bases from J; junction bases left unmatched: 11. CDR3 loop: CAWDGTGAGEQYF. The CDR3 DNA is TGTGCCTGGGACGGAACAGGGGCCGGGGAGCAGTACTTC. Combining the CDR3 with reference TRBV30 and TRBJ2-7 gives the whole variable domain SQTIHQWPATLVQPVGSPLSLECTVEGTSNPNLYWYRQAAGRGLQLLFYSVGIGQISSEVPQNLSASRPQDRQFILSSKKLLLSDSGFYLCAWDGTGAGEQYFGPGTRLTVT.

The J gene is TRBJ2-3, the V gene TRBV27; possible D gene TRBD2, 5 bases. CDR3 length equals 16 residues. CDR1 is MNHEY and CDR2 is SMNVEV in the germline V gene (reference sequence). V lost 2 bases and J lost 4, with 16 bases in between. The CDR3 loop reads CASSLLRSEGADTQYF. CDR3 bases: TGTGCCAGCAGTTTACTACGGTCCGAGGGCGCAGATACGCAGTATTTT.

This chain connects TRBV6-1 to TRBJ2-5; D gene ambiguous. The V and J ends lost 2 bases and 3 bases respectively, with 13 bases between them. CDR3 length: 15 residues. Germline CDR1 and CDR2: MNHNS and SASEGT. As DNA, the CDR3 is TGTGCCAGCAGTGAATTGCCGGTTAGAGAAGAGACCCAGTACTTC. This gives the protein CASSELPVREETQYF.

The rearrangement joins TRBV6-1 to TRBJ1-3; D possibly corresponds to TRBD1 (5 bases). The CDR3 has 15 amino acids. Germline V lookup: CDR1 MNHNS, CDR2 SASEGT. The V end lost 6 bases, the J end lost 4 bases, and 16 bases lay between the germline ends. The CDR3 DNA reads TGTGCCAGCAGCAACGTAAGGGGTTTCGGAAACACCATATATTTT. Its protein is CASSNVRGFGNTIYF.

The chain employs TRBV7-9 and TRBJ2-5; 8 nucleotides agree with TRBD1. With V trimmed by 5 bases and J by 2 bases, 7 bases remained unmatched. CDR1 is SEHNR, CDR2 FQNEAQ, per germline (reference sequence). The CDR3 sequence is 15 residues long. CDR3 sequence reads: CASSPRRTGQETQYF. DNA for the CDR3: TGTGCCAGCAGCCCTCGCCGGACAGGGCAAGAGACCCAGTACTTC.

This chain uses TRBV10-3 with TRBJ1-4; 12 bases align to TRBD1. CDR3 size: 16 residues. The V gene's germline CDR1 is ENHRY and CDR2 SYGVKD. The V gene end was trimmed by 3 bases and the J gene end by 8 bases; junction bases not matched to a gene: 7. DNA for the CDR3: TGTGCCATCAGTGATGGGACAGGGGGCGCGGGCGAAAAACTGTTTTTT. Its translation: CAISDGTGGAGEKLFF.

This chain connects TRBV2 to TRBJ2-5, with D maybe TRBD1 (6 bases). V shed 8 bases and J shed 4 bases, with 14 bases lying between them. The length of the CDR3 is 13 residues. Germline V lookup: CDR1 SNHLY, CDR2 FYNNEI. The DNA of the CDR3 is TGTGCCAGCCAGGACAGTTACGGAGAGACCCAGTACTTC. This codes for CASQDSYGETQYF.

This clone occurred once. V is TRBV27 and J is TRBJ2-2, with D perhaps TRBD2 (5 bases). From germline, CDR1 is MNHEY and CDR2 SMNVEV (reference sequence). The ends were cut back, 2 bases at V and 3 bases at J, with 13 bases in the middle. The CDR3 is 16 residues long. The CDR3 sequence is CASSLAPPGYTGELFF. The CDR3, as DNA: TGTGCCAGCAGTTTAGCCCCTCCGGGGTACACCGGGGAGCTGTTTTTT.

This clone was counted a single time. The same CDR3 is also encoded by other DNA sequences in this sample. The chain joins TRBV28 to TRBJ2-7; D gene ambiguous. The CDR3 extends over 13 amino acids. The V end lost 3 bases, the J end lost 3 bases, and 9 bases lay between the germline ends. Germline values: CDR1 MDHEN, CDR2 SYDVKM. CDR3 sequence reads: CASSLTTYYEQYF. DNA of the CDR3: TGTGCCAGCAGTTTGACAACCTACTACGAGCAGTACTTC.

The chain joins TRBV27 to TRBJ2-1; TRBD1 matches at 9 bases. This CDR3 is built from 15 residues. Germline V gene sequence: CDR1 MNHEY, CDR2 SMNVEV (reference sequence). With V trimmed by 3 bases and J by 8 bases, 8 bases remained unmatched. CDR3 in DNA: TGTGCCAGCAGTTTTACAAACAGGGGGCTGGATGAGCAGTTCTTC. Translation: CASSFTNRGLDEQFF.

Points on this clone: Other DNA sequences of this sample code for an identical CDR3. This chain connects TRBV7-9 to TRBJ2-2, with unresolved D. Germline CDR1 is SEHNR and CDR2 is FQNEAQ (reference sequence). The length of the CDR3 is 13 residues. V lost 2 bases and J lost 1, with 2 bases in between. In DNA, the CDR3 is TGTGCCAGCAGCTTATTGAACACCGGGGAGCTGTTTTTT. Amino acids: CASSLLNTGELFF.

The J gene is TRBJ2-1, the V gene TRBV9; weak D call: TRBD2 (5 bases). The CDR3 covers 12 residues. The V gene's germline CDR1 is SGDLS and CDR2 YYNGEE. V lost 3 bases and J lost 10, with 11 bases in between. Written as DNA, the CDR3 is TGTGCCAGCAGCGCGTCGGGGTGGGAGCAGTTCTTC. It specifies CASSASGWEQFF.

The rearrangement uses TRBV27 and TRBJ1-6; no clear D gene. The CDR3 contains 15 residues. The V end was cut by 2 bases, the J end by 8 bases, with 13 bases between. The germline V gene encodes CDR1 MNHEY and CDR2 SMNVEV (reference sequence). The CDR3 protein is CASSLGRLRDSPLHF. CDR3 nucleotides: TGTGCCAGCAGTTTAGGGAGGCTTAGGGATTCACCCCTCCACTTT.

The chain recombines TRBV27 with TRBJ2-4; D is perhaps TRBD1 or TRBD2 (5 bases each). The germline CDR1 and CDR2 sequences are MNHEY and SMNVEV (reference sequence). Trimming removed 6 bases from V and 4 bases from J, with 10 bases in between. CDR3 length: 13 amino acids. CDR3 protein: CASRGDGKNIQYF. The CDR3 nucleotides are TGTGCCAGCAGAGGGGACGGGAAAAACATTCAGTACTTC.